Listed below are T cell receptor beta chains from one sample, sequenced in a study of blood T cell repertoires in COVID-19. Only in-frame clones appear in the TCRdb table, and some are missing; sequencing was by immunoSEQ multiplex PCR. The table lists 100,000 to 140,000 clones, approximately 88% of them singletons. Material for sequencing was peripheral blood. These TCRs come from a man aged 45-65 years with active or convalescent COVID-19. Each CDR3 is given with its conserved first and last residue. A D gene is named only where the DNA matches it firmly. Clone sizes are given selectively: once, few, many, or a class where the clone is expanded.

clone_size j_call d_call v_call cdr3_aa cdr3_nt
. TRBJ2-5 . TRBV2 CASTSGVRETQYF TGTGCCAGCACCTCAGGGGTGCGAGAGACCCAGTACTTC
. TRBJ2-2 . TRBV2 CASRLSWLRTGELFF TGTGCCAGCAGGCTGTCGTGGCTTCGCACCGGGGAGCTGTTTTTT
. TRBJ2-1 TRBD2 TRBV4-2 CASSQDLGTSNEQFF TGTGCCAGCAGCCAAGATCTAGGGACTAGCAATGAGCAGTTCTTC
. TRBJ2-5 . TRBV28 CASSRPVGAQYF TGTGCCAGCAGCCGTCCTGTAGGGGCCCAGTACTTC
. TRBJ2-7 . TRBV13 CASSLPTVRREQYF TGTGCCAGCAGCTTACCGACAGTACGAAGGGAGCAGTACTTC
. TRBJ2-7 . TRBV4-1 CASSQAGTYEQYF TGCGCCAGCAGCCAAGCAGGGACCTACGAGCAGTACTTC
. TRBJ2-2 . TRBV19 CASSIATSTGELFF TGTGCCAGTAGTATAGCAACTAGCACCGGGGAGCTGTTTTTT
. TRBJ2-7 TRBD2 TRBV28 CASSLRREGQRRYEQYF TGTGCCAGCAGTTTACGGCGGGAGGGCCAACGGCGCTACGAGCAGTACTTC
few TRBJ1-2 . TRBV6-6 CVPGGGDYGYTF TGTGTGCCAGGTGGCGGGGACTATGGCTACACCTTC
. TRBJ1-5 . TRBV6-5 CASEKTAGSQPQHF TGTGCCAGCGAAAAGACGGCGGGGAGTCAGCCCCAGCATTTT
. TRBJ2-1 TRBD2 TRBV24-1 CATSDLATSGKAEQFF TGTGCCACCAGTGATCTCGCAACTAGCGGGAAGGCTGAGCAGTTCTTC
. TRBJ2-5 . TRBV7-9 CASRKPGQREETQYF TGTGCCAGCAGAAAACCGGGACAGCGGGAAGAGACCCAGTACTTC
. TRBJ2-1 TRBD2 TRBV19 CASSISSGRALLNNEQFF TGTGCCAGTAGTATATCTAGCGGGAGGGCATTATTGAACAATGAGCAGTTCTTC
. TRBJ1-1 . TRBV9 CASSQGRRGTEAFF TGTGCCAGCAGCCAAGGACGGCGGGGAACTGAAGCTTTCTTT
. TRBJ2-7 TRBD1 TRBV5-6 CASSQTGGPYEQYF TGTGCCAGCAGCCAAACAGGGGGACCATACGAGCAGTACTTC
. TRBJ2-7 . TRBV4-3 CASSQAGLDEQYF TGCGCCAGCAGCCAAGCTGGACTGGACGAGCAGTACTTC
. TRBJ1-4 . TRBV4-1 CASSQDRQVDNEKLFF TGCGCCAGCAGCCAAGATCGACAGGTAGACAATGAAAAACTGTTTTTT
. TRBJ2-7 TRBD2 TRBV11-2 CASSRLAGAYEQYF TGTGCCAGCAGCCGACTAGCGGGGGCCTACGAGCAGTACTTC
once TRBJ1-1 TRBD1 TRBV5-8 CASSLGDRTLNTEAFF TGTGCCAGCAGCTTGGGGGACAGGACTTTGAACACTGAAGCTTTCTTT
. TRBJ1-3 TRBD1 TRBV4-1 CASSQRQGTGNTIYF TGCGCCAGCAGCCAGAGACAGGGGACTGGAAACACCATATATTTT
. TRBJ1-2 . TRBV28 CASSFPGNYGYTF TGTGCCAGCAGTTTCCCAGGGAACTATGGCTACACCTTC
. TRBJ2-1 TRBD2 TRBV7-9 CASSRPGTSGYNEQFF TGTGCCAGCAGCCGACCCGGGACTAGCGGTTACAATGAGCAGTTCTTC
. TRBJ2-3 TRBD2 TRBV6-1 CASSDGAGGTDTQYF TGTGCCAGCAGTGACGGAGCGGGAGGCACAGATACGCAGTATTTT